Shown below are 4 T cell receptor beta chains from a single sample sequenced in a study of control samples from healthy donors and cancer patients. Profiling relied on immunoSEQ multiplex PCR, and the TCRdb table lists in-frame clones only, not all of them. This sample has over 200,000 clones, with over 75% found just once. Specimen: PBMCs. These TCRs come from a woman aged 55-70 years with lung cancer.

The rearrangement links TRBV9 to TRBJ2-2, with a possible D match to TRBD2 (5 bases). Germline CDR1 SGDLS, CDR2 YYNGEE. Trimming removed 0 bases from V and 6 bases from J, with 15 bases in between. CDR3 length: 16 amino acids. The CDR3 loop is CASSVGPEGRSGELFF. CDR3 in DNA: TGTGCCAGCAGCGTAGGTCCCGAGGGCCGCTCCGGGGAGCTGTTTTTT. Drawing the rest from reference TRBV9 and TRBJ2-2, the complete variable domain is DSGVTQTPKHLITATGQRVTLRCSPRSGDLSVYWYQQSLDQGLQFLIQYYNGEERAKGNILERFSAQQFPDLHSELNLSSLELGDSALYFCASSVGPEGRSGELFFGEGSRLTVL.

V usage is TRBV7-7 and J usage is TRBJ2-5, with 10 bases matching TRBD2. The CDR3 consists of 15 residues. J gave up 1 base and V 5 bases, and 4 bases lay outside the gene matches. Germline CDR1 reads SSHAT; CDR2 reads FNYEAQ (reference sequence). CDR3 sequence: CASSSRTSGQETQYF. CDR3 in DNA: TGTGCCAGCAGCAGCCGGACTAGCGGCCAAGAGACCCAGTACTTC.

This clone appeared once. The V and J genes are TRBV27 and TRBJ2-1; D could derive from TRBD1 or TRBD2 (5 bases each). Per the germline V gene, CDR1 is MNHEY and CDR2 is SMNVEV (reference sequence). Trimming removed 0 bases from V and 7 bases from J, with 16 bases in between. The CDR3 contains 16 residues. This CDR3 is CASSLSVGTLRNEQFF. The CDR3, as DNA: TGTGCCAGCAGTTTATCCGTGGGGACGTTGAGGAATGAGCAGTTCTTC.

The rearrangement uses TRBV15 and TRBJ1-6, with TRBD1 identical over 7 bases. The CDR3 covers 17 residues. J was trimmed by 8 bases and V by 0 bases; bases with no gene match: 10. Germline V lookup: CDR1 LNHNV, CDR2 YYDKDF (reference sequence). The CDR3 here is CATSRDRLGQGDSPLHF. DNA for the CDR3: TGTGCCACCAGCAGAGATCGTTTAGGGCAGGGGGATTCACCCCTCCACTTT.